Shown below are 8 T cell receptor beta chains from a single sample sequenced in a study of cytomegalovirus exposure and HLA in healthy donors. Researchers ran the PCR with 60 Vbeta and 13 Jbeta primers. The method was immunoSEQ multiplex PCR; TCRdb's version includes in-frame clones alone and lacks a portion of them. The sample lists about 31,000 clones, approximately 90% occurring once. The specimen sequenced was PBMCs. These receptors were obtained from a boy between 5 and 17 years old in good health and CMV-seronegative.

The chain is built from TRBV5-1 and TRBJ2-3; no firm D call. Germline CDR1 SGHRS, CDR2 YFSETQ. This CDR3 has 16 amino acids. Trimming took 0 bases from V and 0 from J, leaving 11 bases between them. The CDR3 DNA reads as TGCGCCAGCAGCTTGGTAGGCGGCATTAGCACAGATACGCAGTATTTT. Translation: CASSLVGGISTDTQYF.

CDR3: CASSLVGQGGETQYF. CDR3 nucleotide sequence: TGTGCCAGCAGCTTAGTGGGACAGGGTGGAGAGACCCAGTACTTC. The gene calls are TRBV11-2 and TRBJ2-5; 9 bases are a match to TRBD1. The CDR3 length is 15 residues. V trimming: 1 base; J trimming: 4 bases; junction bases outside the gene matches: 4. Germline V gene data show CDR1 as SGHAT and CDR2 as FQNNGV.

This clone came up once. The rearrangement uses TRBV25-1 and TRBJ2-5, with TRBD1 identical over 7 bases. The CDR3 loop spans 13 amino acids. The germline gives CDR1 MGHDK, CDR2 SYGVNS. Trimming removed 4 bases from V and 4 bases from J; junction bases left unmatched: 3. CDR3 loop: CASSVRGRETQYF. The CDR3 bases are TGTGCCAGCAGTGTAAGGGGGCGAGAGACCCAGTACTTC.

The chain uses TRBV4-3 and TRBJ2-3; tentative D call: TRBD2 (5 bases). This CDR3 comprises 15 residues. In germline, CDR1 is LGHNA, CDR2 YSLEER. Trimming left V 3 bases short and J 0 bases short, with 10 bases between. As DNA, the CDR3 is TGCGCCAGCAGCCACTTACGGGGTAGCACAGATACGCAGTATTTT. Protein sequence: CASSHLRGSTDTQYF.

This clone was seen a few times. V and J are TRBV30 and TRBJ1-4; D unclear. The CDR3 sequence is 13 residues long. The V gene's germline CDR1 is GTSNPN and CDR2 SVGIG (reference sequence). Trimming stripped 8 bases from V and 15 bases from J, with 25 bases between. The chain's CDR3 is CALNEKAQRGMFF. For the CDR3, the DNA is TGTGCCCTGAACGAGAAAGCTCAAAGAGGGATGTTTTTT.

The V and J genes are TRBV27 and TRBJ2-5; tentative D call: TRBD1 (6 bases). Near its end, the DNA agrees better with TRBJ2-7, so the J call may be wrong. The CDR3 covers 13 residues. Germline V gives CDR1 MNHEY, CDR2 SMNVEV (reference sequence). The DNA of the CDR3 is TGTGCCAGCAGTCTCGGACAGCACTACGAGCAGTACTTC. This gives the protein CASSLGQHYEQYF.

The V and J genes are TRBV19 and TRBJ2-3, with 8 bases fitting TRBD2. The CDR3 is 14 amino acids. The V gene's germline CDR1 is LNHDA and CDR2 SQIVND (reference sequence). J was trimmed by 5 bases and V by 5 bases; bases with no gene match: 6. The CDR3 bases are TGTGCCAGTAGTCCCGGGACTAGTGTAGATACGCAGTATTTT. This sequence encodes CASSPGTSVDTQYF. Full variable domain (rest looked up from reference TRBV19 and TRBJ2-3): DGGITQSPKYLFRKEGQNVTLSCEQNLNHDAMYWYRQDPGQGLRLIYYSQIVNDFQKGDIAEGYSVSREKKESFPLTVTSAQKNPTAFYLCASSPGTSVDTQYFGPGTRLTVL.

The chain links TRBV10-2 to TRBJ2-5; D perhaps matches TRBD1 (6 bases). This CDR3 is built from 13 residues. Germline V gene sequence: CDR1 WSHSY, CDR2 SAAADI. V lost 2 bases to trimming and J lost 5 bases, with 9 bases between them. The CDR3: CASSETRGETQYF. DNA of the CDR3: TGCGCCAGCAGTGAGACCAGGGGTGAGACCCAGTACTTC.